The T cell receptor beta chain under discussion was sequenced for a study of blood T cell repertoires in COVID-19. Looking at the study overall: Some COVID-19 samples were acute and others convalescent; all came from the United States, Italy and Spain.

Germline V gene sequence: CDR1 SNHLY, CDR2 FYNNEI. The V segment lost 2 bases and the J segment 2 bases; nucleotides outside the gene matches: 2. The length of the CDR3 is 15 residues. Authors' analysis steps: Reference gene primer amplification gave nucleated cell count estimates. Some clones are missing from TCRdb's copy, which holds only in-frame ones; the method was immunoSEQ multiplex PCR. V and J calls and clone size come straight from that table; D and trimming were deduced from the DNA. In the table there are some 150,000 clones, approximately 86% of which are singletons. This TCR came from a man in his fifties or sixties who had recovered from COVID-19. The source material was peripheral blood. This chain joins TRBV2 and TRBJ1-3; TRBD1 matches 8 bases. This CDR3 reads CASSETRGPGNTIYF. CDR3 nucleotide sequence: TGTGCCAGCAGTGAAACCAGGGGGCCTGGAAACACCATATATTTT. The complete variable domain, with remaining parts taken from reference TRBV2 and TRBJ1-3, reads EPEVTQTPSHQVTQMGQEVILRCVPISNHLYFYWYRQILGQKVEFLVSFYNNEISEKSEIFDDQFSVERPDGSNFTLKIRSTKLEDSAMYFCASSETRGPGNTIYFGEGSWLTVV.